This section outlines one T cell receptor (beta chain) sequence together with its context. The record originates from a study of T cells after somatic rescue of genetic block. Method: immunoSEQ multiplex PCR; TCRdb's copy keeps in-frame clones and lacks some. The sample lists tens of thousands of clones; 85% to 90% were seen once. The receptor was isolated from a woman aged 18-29 years. The sequenced sample was peripheral blood mononuclear cells (PBMCs).

CDR3 residues: CASSFRAQQETQYF. In DNA form, the CDR3 reads TGTGCCAGCAGCTTCCGGGCCCAACAAGAGACCCAGTACTTC. The chain couples TRBV7-9 to TRBJ2-5; no definite D call. CDR3 length equals 14 residues. Per the germline V gene, CDR1 is SEHNR and CDR2 is FQNEAQ (reference sequence). V was cut by 3 bases and J by 2 bases, with 10 bases left in between.